This TCR beta chain is drawn from a study of T cells in Graves' hyperthyroidism and ophthalmopathy. General study findings and limits: Ophthalmopathy stood apart from stable hyperthyroidism in a 13 V-J model.

A remark on this clonotype: Antigen unknown.

Each diagnosis drew on symptoms, thyroxine, TRAb, thyroid ultrasound and orbital computed tomography findings. CDR1 is MNHEY and CDR2 is SVGEGT in the germline V gene. The V segment lost 3 bases and the J segment 5 bases; nucleotides outside the gene matches: 8. There are 15 residues in the CDR3. It was RNA transcripts that yielded the amplified TCR beta CDR3 regions. A set of HTBI primers served as the primers for a first-round RT-PCR of the TCR CDR3. TCRdb recomputed calls from the multiplex PCR reads with MiXCR, one row per CDR3 protein. This table has over 700,000 distinct CDR3 sequences, 30% to 40% appearing once.

The source of this sequence is a woman between 40 and 50 years old with Graves' hyperthyroidism. The chain joins TRBV6-2 or TRBV6-3 to TRBJ2-7; TRBD2 aligns across 9 bases. Material for sequencing was blood. Here the CDR3 reads CASSYSSSGVDEQYF. The DNA for the CDR3 is TGTGCCAGCAGTTATTCGTCTAGCGGGGTGGACGAGCAGTACTTC.